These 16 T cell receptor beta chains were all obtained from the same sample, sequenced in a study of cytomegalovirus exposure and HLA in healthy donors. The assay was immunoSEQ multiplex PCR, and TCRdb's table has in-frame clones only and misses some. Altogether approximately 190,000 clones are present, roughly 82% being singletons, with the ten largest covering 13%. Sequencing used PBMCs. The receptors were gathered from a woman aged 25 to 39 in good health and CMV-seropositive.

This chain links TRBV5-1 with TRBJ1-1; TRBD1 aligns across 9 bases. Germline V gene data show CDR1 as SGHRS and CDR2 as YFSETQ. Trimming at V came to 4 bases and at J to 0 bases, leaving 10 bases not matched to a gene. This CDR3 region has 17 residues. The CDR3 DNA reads TGCGCCAGCAGCCTGTTAGGGGACAGGGCGATGAACACTGAAGCTTTCTTT. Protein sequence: CASSLLGDRAMNTEAFF.

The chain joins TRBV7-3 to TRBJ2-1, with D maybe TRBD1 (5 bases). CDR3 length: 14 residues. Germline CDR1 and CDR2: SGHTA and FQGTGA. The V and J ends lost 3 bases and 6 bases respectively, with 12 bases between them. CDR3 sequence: CASSLGRVGNEQFF. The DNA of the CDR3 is TGTGCCAGCAGCTTGGGCAGGGTGGGCAATGAGCAGTTCTTC.

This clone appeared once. This chain's CDR3 is CASSFSGSSYNEQFF. The CDR3 nucleotides read TGTGCCAGCAGTTTTTCTGGGAGCTCCTACAATGAGCAGTTCTTC. V usage is TRBV27 and J usage is TRBJ2-1; TRBD2 is a possible D gene (5 bases). Per germline, CDR1 MNHEY and CDR2 SMNVEV (reference sequence). Between the trimmed V and J ends, which lost 3 bases and 0 bases, there was a span of 9 bases. The CDR3 contains 15 residues.

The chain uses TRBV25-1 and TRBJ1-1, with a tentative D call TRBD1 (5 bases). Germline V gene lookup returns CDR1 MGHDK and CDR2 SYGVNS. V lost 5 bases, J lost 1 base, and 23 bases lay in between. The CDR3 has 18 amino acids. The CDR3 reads CASSFYRLGQGGNTEAFF. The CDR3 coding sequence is TGTGCCAGCAGTTTTTACCGATTGGGGCAGGGTGGGAACACTGAAGCTTTCTTT.

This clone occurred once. CDR3 residues: CASSKGGDQPQHF. Here the CDR3 DNA reads TGCGCCAGCAGCAAAGGGGGAGATCAGCCCCAGCATTTT. The chain combines TRBV5-1 with TRBJ1-5; possibly TRBD1 for D (6 bases). The CDR3 has 13 residues. Trimming removed 4 bases from V and 5 bases from J, with 10 bases in between. Germline V gene lookup returns CDR1 SGHRS and CDR2 YFSETQ.

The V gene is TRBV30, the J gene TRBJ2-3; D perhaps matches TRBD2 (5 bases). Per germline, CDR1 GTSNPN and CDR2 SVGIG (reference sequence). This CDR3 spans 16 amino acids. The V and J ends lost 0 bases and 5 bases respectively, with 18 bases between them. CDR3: CAWSVRLAPEEDTQYF. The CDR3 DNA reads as TGTGCCTGGAGTGTACGGCTAGCCCCTGAGGAAGATACGCAGTATTTT.

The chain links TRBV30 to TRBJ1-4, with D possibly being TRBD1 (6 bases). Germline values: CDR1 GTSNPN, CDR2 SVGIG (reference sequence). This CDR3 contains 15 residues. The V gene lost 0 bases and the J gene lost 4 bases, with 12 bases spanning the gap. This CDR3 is CAWSVGGGVNEKLFF. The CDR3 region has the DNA TGTGCCTGGAGTGTGGGAGGGGGGGTTAATGAAAAACTGTTTTTT.

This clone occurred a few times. In DNA form, the CDR3 reads TGTGCCAGCAGCCTCAGGTATAGCTCCTACAATGAGCAGTTCTTC. Translated: CASSLRYSSYNEQFF. J is TRBJ2-1 and V is TRBV7-2, with D unclear. The germline gives CDR1 SGHTA, CDR2 FQGNSA. The CDR3 loop spans 15 amino acids. With 5 bases removed from V and 0 bases from J, the gap between germline ends came to 11 bases.

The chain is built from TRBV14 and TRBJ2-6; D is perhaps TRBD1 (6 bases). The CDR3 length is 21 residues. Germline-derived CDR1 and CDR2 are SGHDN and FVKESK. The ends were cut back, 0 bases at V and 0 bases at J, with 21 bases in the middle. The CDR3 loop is CASSQDGRPRQVHSGANVLTF. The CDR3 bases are TGTGCCAGCAGCCAAGATGGACGCCCGAGACAGGTTCACTCTGGGGCCAACGTCCTGACTTTC. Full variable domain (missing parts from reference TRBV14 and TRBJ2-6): EAGVTQFPSHSVIEKGQTVTLRCDPISGHDNLYWYRRVMGKEIKFLLHFVKESKQDESGMPNNRFLAERTGGTYSTLKVQPAELEDSGVYFCASSQDGRPRQVHSGANVLTFGAGSRLTVL.

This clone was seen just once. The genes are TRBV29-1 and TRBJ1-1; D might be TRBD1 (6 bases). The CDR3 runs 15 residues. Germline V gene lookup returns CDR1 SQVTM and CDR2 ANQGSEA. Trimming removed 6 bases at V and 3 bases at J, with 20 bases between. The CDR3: CSVVGDTQGDTEAFF. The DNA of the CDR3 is TGCAGCGTCGTGGGGGACACCCAAGGGGACACTGAAGCTTTCTTT.

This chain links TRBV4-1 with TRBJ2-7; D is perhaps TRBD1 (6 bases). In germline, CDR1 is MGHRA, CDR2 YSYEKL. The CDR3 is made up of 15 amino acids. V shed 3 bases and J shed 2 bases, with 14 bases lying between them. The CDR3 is CASSQGTLRTYEQYF. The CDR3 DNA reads TGCGCCAGCAGCCAGGGGACACTTAGGACCTACGAGCAGTACTTC.

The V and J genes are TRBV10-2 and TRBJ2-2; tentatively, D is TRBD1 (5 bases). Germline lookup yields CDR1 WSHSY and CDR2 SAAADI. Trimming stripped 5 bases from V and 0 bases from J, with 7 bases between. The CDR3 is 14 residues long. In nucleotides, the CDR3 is TGCGCCAGCAGTCCGACAGCGAACACCGGGGAGCTGTTTTTT. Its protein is CASSPTANTGELFF.

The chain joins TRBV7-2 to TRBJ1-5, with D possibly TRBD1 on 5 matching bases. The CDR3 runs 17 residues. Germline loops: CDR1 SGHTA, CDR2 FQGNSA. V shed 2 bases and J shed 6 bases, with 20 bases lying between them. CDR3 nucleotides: TGTGCCAGCAGCTTAATAATTTCCAGGGATCAGGTTCAGCCCCAGCATTTT. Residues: CASSLIISRDQVQPQHF.

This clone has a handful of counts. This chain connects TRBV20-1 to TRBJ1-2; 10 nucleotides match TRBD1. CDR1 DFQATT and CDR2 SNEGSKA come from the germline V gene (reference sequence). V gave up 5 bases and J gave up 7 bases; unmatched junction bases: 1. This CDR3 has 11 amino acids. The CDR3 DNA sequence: TGCAGTGCTTGGACAGGGGGTGGCTACACCTTC. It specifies CSAWTGGGYTF.

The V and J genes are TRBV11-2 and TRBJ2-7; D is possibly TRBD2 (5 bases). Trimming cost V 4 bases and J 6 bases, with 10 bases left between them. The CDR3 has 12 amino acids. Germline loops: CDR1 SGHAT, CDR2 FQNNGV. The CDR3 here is CASSSIAGEQYF. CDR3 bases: TGTGCCAGCAGCTCGATCGCGGGCGAGCAGTACTTC.

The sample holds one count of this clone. The CDR3 protein is CATSSDRFYNEQFF. CDR3 coding DNA: TGTGCCACCAGCAGTGACAGGTTTTACAATGAGCAGTTCTTC. This rearrangement joins TRBV15 to TRBJ2-1; TRBD1 might be the D (6 bases). The CDR3 totals 14 residues. Germline lookup yields CDR1 LNHNV and CDR2 YYDKDF (reference sequence). Trimming removed 3 bases from V and 4 bases from J, with 10 bases in between.